The clone carrying this TCR beta chain was seen a handful of times. No antigen is known for it. The sample belongs to a study of blood T cells in healthy people across ages. Findings and limits, study-wide: Naive T cell percentage by flow cytometry tracked strongly with beta diversity.

Next came a second PCR, run for about 7 to 11 cycles, which used a sample-barcoded 5' primer along with a J-beta primer mix. TCRdb used MiXCR to reprocess the 5' RACE reads, holding one entry per CDR3 protein. The profile covers approximately 780,000 distinct CDR3 sequences, with approximately 24% appearing a single time and under 3% taken by the ten largest. The CDR3 extends over 14 amino acids. The germline gives CDR1 SGDLS, CDR2 YYNGEE. This sample also appeared in a second study, on T cells of mothers and their children.

This clonotype originated in a boy aged 5-17 years in good health. Input material: blood. This chain links TRBV9 with TRBJ2-5; 8 bases line up with TRBD1. The J call is uncertain, as TRBJ2-1 better fits the DNA end. The CDR3 is CASSVAGQGNEQFF. CDR3 DNA: TGTGCCAGCAGCGTAGCTGGACAGGGCAATGAGCAGTTCTTC.